This record concerns one T cell receptor beta chain sequence. Its antigen is unidentified. The data belong to a study of somatic mutations in cytotoxic T cells in rheumatoid arthritis. Background on the study: Several of the V beta antibody-stained T-cell populations were flow-sorted at nearly 100% purity; V beta1+ cells were among them and were sequenced for TCRB. Overall study results and limits: In rheumatoid arthritis patients, unlike healthy controls, CD8+ clonality rose with age. Of the expanded CD8+ clones, the antigen targets were not known.

CDR1 DFQATT and CDR2 SNEGSKA come from the germline V gene (reference sequence). There are 11 residues in the CDR3. Trimming took off 0 bases at V and 7 bases at J, with 6 bases between the two ends. Assay used: immunoSEQ multiplex PCR; TCRdb lists only in-frame clones, some missing. The repertoire consists of about 20,000 clones, with over 70% occurring once and the leading ten covering about 8.1%. This receptor was taken from an adult with rheumatoid arthritis. Sequenced sample: CD8+ T cells sorted from blood. The chain links TRBV20-1 to TRBJ1-1, with unresolved D. The CDR3 is CSAREVGEAFF. DNA of the CDR3: TGCAGTGCTAGAGAGGTGGGTGAAGCTTTCTTT.